This T cell receptor (beta chain) was documented in a study of cytomegalovirus exposure and HLA in healthy donors. At the level of the study: Clustering assigned approximately 78% of the approximately 390 genotyped donors to the Caucasian-associated ancestry cluster.

Each donor was healthy, and each was a bone marrow donor. This CDR3 has 15 amino acids. Germline V gene sequence: CDR1 SGHKS, CDR2 YYEKEE (reference sequence). Trimming at V came to 2 bases and at J to 2 bases, leaving 6 bases not matched to a gene. This clone was picked up one time. Researchers ran the PCR with 60 Vbeta and 13 Jbeta primers. TCRdb's table, derived via immunoSEQ multiplex PCR, lists solely in-frame clones and lacks some. Of 95,000 to 150,000 clones in the sample, around four fifths were seen once. The clonotype comes from a woman in her thirties or forties in good health and CMV-seronegative. The V gene is TRBV5-5, the J gene TRBJ2-7; TRBD2 matches at 8 bases. Input material: PBMCs. The CDR3 DNA follows: TGTGCCAGCAGCTTTGGCCTAGCGGGCGCCTACGAGCAGTACTTC. It yields the protein CASSFGLAGAYEQYF.